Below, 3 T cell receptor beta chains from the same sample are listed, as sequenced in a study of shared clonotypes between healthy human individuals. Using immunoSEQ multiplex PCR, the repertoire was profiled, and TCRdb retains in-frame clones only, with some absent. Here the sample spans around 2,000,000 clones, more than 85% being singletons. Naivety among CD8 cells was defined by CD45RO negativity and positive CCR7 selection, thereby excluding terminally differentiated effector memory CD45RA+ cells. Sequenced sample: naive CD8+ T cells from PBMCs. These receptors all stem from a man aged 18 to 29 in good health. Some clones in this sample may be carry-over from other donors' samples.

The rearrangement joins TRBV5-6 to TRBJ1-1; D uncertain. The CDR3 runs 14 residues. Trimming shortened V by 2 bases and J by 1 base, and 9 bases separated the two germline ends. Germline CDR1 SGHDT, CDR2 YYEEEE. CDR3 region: CASSFPWQNTEAFF. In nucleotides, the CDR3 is TGTGCCAGCAGCTTCCCGTGGCAGAACACTGAAGCTTTCTTT.

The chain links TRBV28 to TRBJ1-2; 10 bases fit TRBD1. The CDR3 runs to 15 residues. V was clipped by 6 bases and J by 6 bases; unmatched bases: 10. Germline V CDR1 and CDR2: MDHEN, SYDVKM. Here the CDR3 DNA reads TGTGCCAGCAGGGACGACAGGGGGCTAGGAGATGGCTACACCTTC. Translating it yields CASRDDRGLGDGYTF.

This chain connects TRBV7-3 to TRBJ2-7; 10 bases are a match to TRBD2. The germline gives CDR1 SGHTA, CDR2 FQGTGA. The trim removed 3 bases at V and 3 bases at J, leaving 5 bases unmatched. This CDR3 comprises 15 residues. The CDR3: CASSFLAGGLYEQYF. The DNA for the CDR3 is TGTGCCAGCAGCTTCTTAGCGGGAGGACTCTACGAGCAGTACTTC. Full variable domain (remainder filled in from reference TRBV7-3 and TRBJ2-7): GAGVSQTPSNKVTEKGKYVELRCDPISGHTALYWYRQSLGQGPEFLIYFQGTGAADDSGLPNDRFFAVRPEGSVSTLKIQRTERGDSAVYLCASSFLAGGLYEQYFGPGTRLTVT.